One sample yielded the 27 T cell receptor beta chains listed below, sequenced in a study of blood T cell repertoires in COVID-19. Only in-frame clones appear in the TCRdb table, and some are missing; sequencing was by immunoSEQ multiplex PCR. This sample carries 70,000 to 95,000 clones, 70% to 90% of them seen once, and the ten largest clones take approximately 13%. The sample consisted of peripheral blood. The receptor source for this set is a human donor in a cohort sampled during active COVID-19.

The chain employs TRBV19 and TRBJ2-3; maybe TRBD1 (5 bases). With 3 bases removed from V and 5 bases from J, the gap between germline ends came to 6 bases. Germline CDR1 and CDR2: LNHDA and SQIVND (reference sequence). The CDR3 totals 12 residues. DNA of the CDR3: TGTGCCAGTAGTATGGGGCGAGATACGCAGTATTTT. Its translation: CASSMGRDTQYF.

The chain carries TRBV18 and TRBJ1-3, with unresolved D. Trimming pared 3 bases from V and 0 bases from J, leaving 12 bases between. CDR1 is KGHSH and CDR2 is LQKENI in the germline V gene. This CDR3 spans 16 amino acids. The CDR3 DNA follows: TGTGCCAGCTCACCTGGCAGGCCCTCCTCTGGAAACACCATATATTTT. This sequence encodes CASSPGRPSSGNTIYF.

This chain links TRBV4-3 with TRBJ2-7, with D maybe TRBD2 (6 bases). This CDR3 contains 15 residues. V lost 2 bases and J lost 1, with 12 bases in between. Germline CDR1 LGHNA, CDR2 YSLEER. CDR3 sequence: CASSQHGGISYEQYF. The CDR3 nucleotides read TGCGCCAGCAGCCAACATGGGGGGATTTCCTACGAGCAGTACTTC.

V and J are TRBV6-5 and TRBJ1-2; TRBD1 aligns across 9 bases. CDR3 size: 15 residues. The germline V gene encodes CDR1 MNHEY and CDR2 SVGAGI. The V and J ends lost 7 bases and 0 bases, in that order; junction bases with no gene match: 6. The CDR3 sequence: CASTPGQGPNYGYTF. The CDR3 nucleotides are TGTGCCAGCACCCCGGGACAGGGACCTAACTATGGCTACACCTTC.

The chain recombines TRBV6-1 with TRBJ2-2; D might be TRBD2 (5 bases). Germline-derived CDR1 and CDR2 are MNHNS and SASEGT. This CDR3 is built from 14 residues. With 2 bases removed from V and 5 bases from J, the gap between germline ends came to 9 bases. The CDR3 sequence is CASSEFGETGELFF. Written as DNA, the CDR3 is TGTGCCAGCAGTGAATTCGGGGAGACCGGGGAGCTGTTTTTT.

This clone was picked up a small number of times. The J gene is TRBJ1-2, the V gene TRBV3-1 (or the pseudogene TRBV3-2); D is undetermined. V was clipped by 1 base and J by 4 bases, with 4 bases between them. Germline V gives CDR1 LGHDT, CDR2 YNNKEL (reference sequence). The CDR3 has 12 amino acids. This CDR3 reads CASSQAGYGYTF. CDR3 sequence (DNA): TGTGCCAGCAGCCAAGCCGGCTATGGCTACACCTTC.

The chain carries TRBV5-1 and TRBJ2-3, with 7 positions matching TRBD1. V trimming: 8 bases; J trimming: 1 base; junction bases outside the gene matches: 10. Germline CDR1 SGHRS, CDR2 YFSETQ. CDR3 length equals 15 residues. For the CDR3, the DNA is TGCGCCAGTAACAACCAGGGGGTTGGCACAGATACGCAGTATTTT. Amino acid sequence: CASNNQGVGTDTQYF.

V usage is TRBV27 and J usage is TRBJ1-6; no reliable D call. The germline CDR1 and CDR2 sequences are MNHEY and SMNVEV (reference sequence). The CDR3 is 13 amino acids. The V end was cut by 5 bases, the J end by 8 bases, with 10 bases between. The CDR3 DNA reads TGTGCCAGCAGTCCGCGGAGGGATTCACCCCTCCACTTT. Translating it yields CASSPRRDSPLHF.

CDR3 DNA sequence: TGTGCCAGCAGCCCGAGACAGGTGGGCAATCAGCCCCAGCATTTT. This codes for CASSPRQVGNQPQHF. V and J are TRBV5-8 and TRBJ1-5, with D possibly TRBD1 on 6 matching bases. There are 15 residues in the CDR3. CDR1 is SGHTS and CDR2 is YDEGEE in the germline V gene. Trimming stripped 4 bases from V and 2 bases from J, with 13 bases between. The whole variable domain, remainder taken from reference TRBV5-8 and TRBJ1-5, is EAGVTQSPTHLIKTRGQQATLRCSPISGHTSVYWYQQALGLGLQFLLWYDEGEERNRGNFPPRFSGRQFPNYSSELNVNALELEDSALYLCASSPRQVGNQPQHFGDGTRLSIL.

This chain connects TRBV10-3 to TRBJ1-2; 7 nucleotides align to TRBD1. Trimming at V came to 4 bases and at J to 0 bases, leaving 14 bases not matched to a gene. This CDR3 spans 18 amino acids. Looked up from germline, CDR1 is ENHRY and CDR2 is SYGVKD. The CDR3 DNA is TGTGCCATCAGTGGACAGGGAGGTATGAGGGTAGCTAACTATGGCTACACCTTC. This gives the protein CAISGQGGMRVANYGYTF.

The V call is TRBV5-8, the J call TRBJ2-1, with D possibly TRBD1 on 5 matching bases. CDR1 and CDR2 (germline): SGHTS, YDEGEE. V lost 0 bases, J lost 0 bases, and 10 bases lay in between. This CDR3 is built from 16 residues. The CDR3 protein is CASSLGDSYSYNEQFF. The CDR3 DNA follows: TGTGCCAGCAGCTTGGGTGACAGTTACTCCTACAATGAGCAGTTCTTC. Full variable domain (remainder filled in from reference TRBV5-8 and TRBJ2-1): EAGVTQSPTHLIKTRGQQATLRCSPISGHTSVYWYQQALGLGLQFLLWYDEGEERNRGNFPPRFSGRQFPNYSSELNVNALELEDSALYLCASSLGDSYSYNEQFFGPGTRLTVL.

The chain uses TRBV11-2 and TRBJ2-1; 8 nucleotides agree with TRBD2. The CDR3 totals 15 residues. J was trimmed by 6 bases and V by 5 bases; bases with no gene match: 9. Looked up from germline, CDR1 is SGHAT and CDR2 is FQNNGV. This CDR3 reads CASSPGLVVFNEQFF. The CDR3 bases are TGTGCCAGCAGCCCGGGACTAGTTGTCTTCAATGAGCAGTTCTTC.

The chain uses TRBV29-1 and TRBJ2-1; weak D call: TRBD2 (6 bases). Per germline, CDR1 SQVTM and CDR2 ANQGSEA. This CDR3 comprises 14 residues. V gave up 2 bases and J gave up 2 bases, with 10 bases separating them. DNA of the CDR3: TGCAGCGTTGAACCTAGCGAAGCCTACAATGAGCAGTTCTTC. It codes for CSVEPSEAYNEQFF.

The V and J genes are TRBV6-1 and TRBJ1-6, with TRBD1 identical over 11 bases. The V gene end was trimmed by 2 bases and the J gene end by 4 bases; junction bases not matched to a gene: 4. This CDR3 has 17 residues. CDR1 and CDR2 (germline): MNHNS, SASEGT. In DNA form, the CDR3 reads TGTGCCAGCAGTGAACTGGGACAGGGGGTATATAATTCACCCCTCCACTTT. This codes for CASSELGQGVYNSPLHF.

The count of this clone is one. The chain links TRBV18 to TRBJ1-3; TRBD1 aligns across 9 bases. Germline CDR1 reads KGHSH; CDR2 reads LQKENI. This CDR3 is 15 amino acids long. Trimming cost V 3 bases and J 5 bases; bases outside gene matches: 5. CDR3 loop: CASSPPGQGRNTIYF. CDR3 DNA: TGTGCCAGCTCACCGCCGGGACAGGGACGAAACACCATATATTTT.

The chain links TRBV7-2 to TRBJ2-5; D possibly corresponds to TRBD2 (6 bases). Germline V lookup: CDR1 SGHTA, CDR2 FQGNSA. Trimming stripped 5 bases from V and 0 bases from J, with 13 bases between. The length of the CDR3 is 15 residues. The CDR3, as DNA: TGTGCCAGCAGCAATGGGGGGATATACCAAGAGACCCAGTACTTC. Protein: CASSNGGIYQETQYF.

The chain recombines TRBV7-6 with TRBJ1-2; 7 nucleotides agree with TRBD1. After removal of 5 bases from V and 7 bases from J, the junction contained 16 bases not matched to a gene. The CDR3 has 16 amino acids. Germline V gives CDR1 SGHVS, CDR2 FNYEAQ. The CDR3 here is CASSPETPGGVGGYTF. The CDR3 coding sequence is TGTGCCAGCAGCCCCGAAACCCCAGGGGGAGTTGGTGGCTACACCTTC.

The rearrangement joins TRBV3-1 (or the pseudogene TRBV3-2) to TRBJ2-2; maybe TRBD2 (6 bases). The CDR3 covers 17 residues. V was trimmed by 0 bases and J by 0 bases, leaving 11 bases between them. CDR1 and CDR2 (germline): LGHDT, YNNKEL (reference sequence). CDR3 sequence reads: CASSQDWLATNTGELFF. CDR3 sequence (DNA): TGTGCCAGCAGCCAAGATTGGCTAGCGACGAACACCGGGGAGCTGTTTTTT.

The genes are TRBV18 and TRBJ1-1; 10 bases map to TRBD1. The CDR3 runs to 16 residues. J lost 6 bases, V lost 3 bases, and 10 bases had no gene match. CDR1 is KGHSH, CDR2 LQKENI, per germline. In DNA, the CDR3 is TGTGCCAGCTCACCCCCCCGGGACAGGGGTGTTGCTGAAGCTTTCTTT. Translated: CASSPPRDRGVAEAFF.

The V and J genes are TRBV28 and TRBJ2-7, with D perhaps TRBD2 (8 bases). From germline, CDR1 is MDHEN and CDR2 SYDVKM. The CDR3 consists of 14 residues. The V end was cut by 5 bases, the J end by 2 bases, with 13 bases between. The CDR3 DNA sequence: TGTGCCAGCAGTCGGGGGGGACAGCCCTACGAGCAGTACTTC. Translating gives CASSRGGQPYEQYF.

This chain joins TRBV19 and TRBJ1-6; TRBD1 aligns across 8 bases. Germline V gene lookup returns CDR1 LNHDA and CDR2 SQIVND (reference sequence). J was trimmed by 10 bases and V by 4 bases; bases with no gene match: 15. The CDR3 consists of 17 residues. The CDR3 sequence: CASSSGQGINLRSPLHF. In DNA, the CDR3 is TGTGCCAGTAGTAGCGGACAGGGTATTAATCTTAGGTCACCCCTCCACTTT.

The chain uses TRBV7-9 and TRBJ2-3; 7 bases align to TRBD2. There are 15 residues in the CDR3. With V trimmed by 6 bases and J by 0 bases, 6 bases remained unmatched. Germline-derived CDR1 and CDR2 are SEHNR and FQNEAQ (reference sequence). The DNA of the CDR3 is TGTGCCAGCAGTTTGCGGGGGAGAAGCACAGATACGCAGTATTTT. Amino acids: CASSLRGRSTDTQYF.

V gene TRBV28 combines with J gene TRBJ2-7; 7 bases match TRBD1. Germline CDR1 is MDHEN and CDR2 is SYDVKM. This CDR3 contains 15 residues. V shed 2 bases and J 5 bases; nucleotides not matched to a gene: 9. The DNA of the CDR3 is TGTGCCAGCAGTTTACAAGGGGGCTTTGGTAACGAGCAGTACTTC. It is translated as CASSLQGGFGNEQYF. Using reference TRBV28 and TRBJ2-7 for the parts outside the CDR3, the full variable domain is DVKVTQSSRYLVKRTGEKVFLECVQDMDHENMFWYRQDPGLGLRLIYFSYDVKMKEKGDIPEGYSVSREKKERFSLILESASTNQTSMYLCASSLQGGFGNEQYFGPGTRLTVT.

The chain combines TRBV6-6 with TRBJ2-7; 9 bases are a match to TRBD1. Germline CDR1 MNHNY, CDR2 SVGAGI (reference sequence). V was pared by 0 bases and J by 0 bases, with 3 bases of the junction left unmatched. This CDR3 contains 16 residues. The CDR3 nucleotides are TGTGCCAGCAGTTACTCGGACAGGGGAGGCTCCTACGAGCAGTACTTC. Its translation is CASSYSDRGGSYEQYF.

The V and J genes are TRBV6-4 and TRBJ2-1, with D maybe TRBD1 (5 bases). CDR1 is MRHNA and CDR2 is SNTAGT in the germline V gene. The CDR3 sequence is 13 residues long. Trimming left V 5 bases short and J 10 bases short, with 15 bases between. The CDR3 DNA reads TGTGCCAGCAGTCTTAGGGGCGAAACCGAGCAGTTCTTC. Translated, it gives CASSLRGETEQFF.

This chain connects TRBV6-2 or TRBV6-3 to TRBJ1-1, with D possibly matching TRBD1 (6 bases). The CDR3 spans 13 residues. Trimming left V 6 bases short and J 1 base short, with 9 bases between. CDR1 and CDR2 from the germline V gene are MNHEY and SVGEGT. The CDR3 nucleotides read TGTGCCAGCAGCGAACAGGGGAACACTGAAGCTTTCTTT. As protein: CASSEQGNTEAFF.

This sequence joins TRBV12-5 and TRBJ1-6; D perhaps matches TRBD1 (5 bases). CDR3 length equals 12 residues. Trimming shortened V by 10 bases and J by 6 bases, and 10 bases separated the two germline ends. Germline V gene sequence: CDR1 LGHNT, CDR2 FRNRAP. CDR3 sequence: CATRGANSPLHF. CDR3 DNA sequence: TGTGCTACCCGTGGGGCTAATTCACCCCTCCACTTT.